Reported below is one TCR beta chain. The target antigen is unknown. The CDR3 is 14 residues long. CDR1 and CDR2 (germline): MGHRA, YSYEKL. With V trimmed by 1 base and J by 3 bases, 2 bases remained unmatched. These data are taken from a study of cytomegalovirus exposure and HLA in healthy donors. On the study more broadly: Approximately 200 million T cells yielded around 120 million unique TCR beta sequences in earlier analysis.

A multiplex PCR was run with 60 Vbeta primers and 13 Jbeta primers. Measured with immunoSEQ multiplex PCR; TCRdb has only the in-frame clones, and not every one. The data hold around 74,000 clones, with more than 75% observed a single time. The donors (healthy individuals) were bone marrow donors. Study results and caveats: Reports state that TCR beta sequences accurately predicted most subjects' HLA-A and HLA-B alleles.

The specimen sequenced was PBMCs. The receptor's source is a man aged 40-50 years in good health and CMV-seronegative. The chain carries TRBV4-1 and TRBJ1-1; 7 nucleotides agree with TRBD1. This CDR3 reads CASSQVRGYTEAFF. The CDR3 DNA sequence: TGCGCCAGCAGCCAAGTCAGGGGGTACACTGAAGCTTTCTTT.